These T cell receptor beta chains were read from a single sample in a study of T cells in Graves' hyperthyroidism and ophthalmopathy. TCRdb reanalysed the multiplex PCR reads using MiXCR and keeps one entry per CDR3 protein. The sample consists of 380,000 or so distinct CDR3 sequences, about 14% of them appearing once. Sequenced material: blood. These receptors were taken from a man aged 30 to 39 with Graves' hyperthyroidism that later progressed to Graves' ophthalmopathy. Each CDR3 is given with its conserved first and last residue. Clone size, where shown, is once, few, many, or a class for clones that have expanded.

>many|TRBV27
CASSFGLAGGPYEQYF
>many|TRBV15
CATSREWGGRTEAFF
>-|TRBV20-1
CSARTGTTNTGELFF
>-|TRBV20-1
CSARLAENTGELFF
>-|TRBV4-2
CASSQGEGASGNTIYF
>-|TRBV19
CASSPPEGTRSSYNSPLHF
>few|TRBV3-1
CASSRNRQGNQPQHF
>-|TRBV11-2
CASSLHSGDQPQHF
>many|TRBV24-1
CATSDSLSQRTGGNPDTQYF
>many|TRBV27
CASSFSGAGGYTF
>many|TRBV20-1
CSASPLAGDLADTQYF
>few|TRBV10-3
CAISESIIDSDNEQFF
>many|TRBV3-1
CASSQTTGIQETQYF
>many|TRBV27
CASSLPGQGADGELFF
>many|TRBV11-1
CASSLMRAADNEQFF
>few|TRBV12-3/TRBV12-4
CASSARTGGYTGELFF
>-|TRBV6-4
CASSGGDTFAYNEQFF
>many|TRBV7-2
CASSLVSGGSSYEQYF
>many|TRBV12-3/TRBV12-4
CASSQTGQPQHF
>many|TRBV6-1
CASSSHWGTQETQYF
>few|TRBV5-1
CASSFRGHF
>few|TRBV7-9
CASSPPFEGWETQYF
>many|TRBV18
CASSPQGALDYGYTF
>few|TRBV12-5
CASGFGAVAIYERYF
>many|TRBV11-2
CASSSGGWTSENYEQYF
>few|TRBV10-3
CAIRAGQGQGSPLHF
>few|TRBV5-1
CASSPSGTGTYGYTF
>few|TRBV18
CASSPPGGIYEQYF
>-|TRBV25-1
CASSGAAGDSVIGYEQYF
>few|TRBV5-1
CASSFGGLGSGNTIYF
>many|TRBV2
CASVDTDTQYF
>few|TRBV7-9
CASGDRTEQYF
>many|TRBV5-1
CASSLDTSGLAKNIQYF
>many|TRBV2
CASSGVGNQPQHF
>many|TRBV6-1
CASSVEMYEQYF
>-|TRBV27
CASSSPGQGDSPLHF
>few|TRBV5-1
CASSLSRVTHNEQFF
>many|TRBV7-8
CASSLARGPVLYEQYF
>many|TRBV12-5
CASGSRGRHTEAFF
>-|TRBV5-1
CASSGGDGESPLHF
>-|TRBV6-2/TRBV6-3
CASSYGGSRNEQYF
>many|TRBV11-2
CASSSGQRFTEAFF